A single sample gave rise to the 20 T cell receptor beta chains below, sequenced in a study of T cell responses to AZD1222 COVID-19 vaccine. Only in-frame clones appear in the TCRdb table, and some are missing; sequencing was by immunoSEQ multiplex PCR. The table lists fewer than 90,000 clones, approximately 89% of them singletons, with just over 5.5% in the top ten. The sample consisted of peripheral blood, taken 28 days after the second AZD1222 dose. These receptor sequences come from an adult who received the AZD1222 COVID-19 vaccine.

The V and J genes are TRBV5-4 and TRBJ1-1, with TRBD1 as a possible D gene (6 bases). V was shortened by 3 bases and J by 7 bases, with 10 bases between the two germline ends. Germline V gives CDR1 SGHNT, CDR2 YYREEE (reference sequence). This CDR3 has 12 residues. CDR3 loop: CASSWRGDEAFF. The CDR3 DNA reads TGTGCCAGCAGCTGGAGGGGGGATGAAGCTTTCTTT.

The J gene is TRBJ2-1, the V gene TRBV14; TRBD2 matches at 9 bases. Looked up from germline, CDR1 is SGHDN and CDR2 is FVKESK. There are 17 residues in the CDR3. Trimming at V came to 0 bases and at J to 0 bases, leaving 3 bases not matched to a gene. Written as DNA, the CDR3 is TGTGCCAGCAGCCAAGAGCGGGGGGGCCGCTCCTACAATGAGCAGTTCTTC. Its translation is CASSQERGGRSYNEQFF.

This clone has just one count. The chain uses TRBV6-5 and TRBJ1-1; D may be TRBD1 (6 bases). The CDR3 spans 16 residues. With 4 bases removed from V and 2 bases from J, the gap between germline ends came to 17 bases. Germline V gene lookup returns CDR1 MNHEY and CDR2 SVGAGI. The CDR3 DNA reads as TGTGCCAGCAGTTTCGTTGGGGGCAGGTTAAACACTGAAGCTTTCTTT. It encodes CASSFVGGRLNTEAFF.

V and J are TRBV6-5 and TRBJ1-1; D is unresolved. The CDR3 covers 16 residues. With 0 bases removed from V and 1 base from J, the gap between germline ends came to 12 bases. Germline V gene data show CDR1 as MNHEY and CDR2 as SVGAGI. The CDR3 reads CASSYSRSRTNTEAFF. The CDR3 DNA follows: TGTGCCAGCAGTTACTCCAGGTCGAGGACGAACACTGAAGCTTTCTTT.

The V and J genes are TRBV2 and TRBJ2-5; D might be TRBD1 or TRBD2, each matching 5 bases. The V end lost 2 bases, the J end lost 5 bases, and 12 bases lay between the germline ends. Germline values: CDR1 SNHLY, CDR2 FYNNEI. The CDR3 spans 14 residues. The CDR3 nucleotides read TGTGCCAGCAGTGAAATGGGGGTGGCGGAGACCCAGTACTTC. Protein: CASSEMGVAETQYF.

This chain joins TRBV11-2 and TRBJ1-4; tentatively, D is TRBD1 (5 bases). Trimming stripped 6 bases from V and 5 bases from J, with 19 bases between. There are 16 residues in the CDR3. Germline V gene sequence: CDR1 SGHAT, CDR2 FQNNGV. The CDR3 sequence: CASSLFTPGGNEKLFF. The DNA for the CDR3 is TGTGCCAGCAGTTTATTTACCCCGGGGGGGAATGAAAAACTGTTTTTT.

This rearrangement joins TRBV27 to TRBJ1-5; D call uncertain. The CDR3 totals 13 residues. V lost 3 bases, J lost 4 bases, and 7 bases lay in between. CDR1 is MNHEY and CDR2 is SMNVEV in the germline V gene (reference sequence). The CDR3: CASSLVGNQPQHF. CDR3 in DNA: TGTGCCAGCAGTTTGGTGGGGAATCAGCCCCAGCATTTT.

The CDR3 sequence is CASTQTRSYNEQFF. For the CDR3, the DNA is TGTGCCAGCACCCAGACTCGATCCTACAATGAGCAGTTCTTC. The V and J genes are TRBV2 and TRBJ2-1, with no clear D. The length of the CDR3 is 14 residues. The V end was cut by 7 bases, the J end by 1 base, with 11 bases between. Germline CDR1 SNHLY, CDR2 FYNNEI.

As concerns this clone: A read error may produce the germline difference seen at one junction end. The J gene is TRBJ1-4, the V gene TRBV4-2; the D is unclear. Germline values: CDR1 LGHNA, CDR2 YNFKEQ. The CDR3 covers 14 residues. The CDR3 sequence: CASSQDWSNEKLFF. Written as DNA, the CDR3 is TGTGCCAGCAGCCAAGATTGGTCTAACGAAAAACTGTTTTTT.

This chain joins TRBV6-5 and TRBJ2-7; D is undetermined. CDR1 is MNHEY and CDR2 is SVGAGI in the germline V gene. Trimming took off 0 bases at V and 3 bases at J, with 12 bases between the two ends. The CDR3 has 15 amino acids. DNA for the CDR3: TGTGCCAGCAGTTACTCAGGGCGGAGAGACTACGAGCAGTACTTC. Protein product: CASSYSGRRDYEQYF.

This clone was observed a few times. This chain uses TRBV18 with TRBJ1-5, with a tentative D call TRBD1 (5 bases). V gave up 3 bases and J gave up 4 bases, with 13 bases separating them. CDR3 size: 15 residues. Germline loops: CDR1 KGHSH, CDR2 LQKENI. The CDR3 sequence is CASSPQGLTNQPQHF. In DNA, the CDR3 is TGTGCCAGCTCACCCCAGGGCCTTACTAATCAGCCCCAGCATTTT.

This chain connects TRBV5-1 to TRBJ1-2; tentative D call: TRBD1 (6 bases). Germline V gene lookup returns CDR1 SGHRS and CDR2 YFSETQ. The CDR3 spans 15 residues. The ends were cut back, 2 bases at V and 2 bases at J, with 13 bases in the middle. Written as DNA, the CDR3 is TGCGCCAGCAGCTTAGGGGGGGTTGTCAACTATGGCTACACCTTC. Residues: CASSLGGVVNYGYTF.

The chain uses TRBV5-1 and TRBJ1-1; no clear D gene. The CDR3 loop spans 13 amino acids. Trimming removed 4 bases at V and 4 bases at J, with 11 bases between. CDR1 is SGHRS, CDR2 YFSETQ, per germline. The CDR3 DNA is TGCGCCAGCAGCCCAGGAGGGAGCACTGAAGCTTTCTTT. It is translated as CASSPGGSTEAFF.

V gene TRBV4-1 combines with J gene TRBJ2-4; D ambiguous. The CDR3 runs to 15 residues. V shed 1 base and J shed 7 bases, with 14 bases lying between them. Looked up from germline, CDR1 is MGHRA and CDR2 is YSYEKL. The CDR3 reads CASSQGREASNIQYF. The CDR3 DNA reads TGCGCCAGCAGCCAAGGGCGCGAGGCATCGAACATTCAGTACTTC.

The table lists this clone with a count of one. The chain joins TRBV7-9 to TRBJ2-7, with D possibly being TRBD1 (5 bases). This CDR3 is built from 14 residues. V was cut by 0 bases and J by 2 bases, with 8 bases left in between. The germline gives CDR1 SEHNR, CDR2 FQNEAQ (reference sequence). CDR3 sequence reads: CASSLAGAAYEQYF. The CDR3 DNA reads as TGTGCCAGCAGCTTAGCAGGGGCTGCCTACGAGCAGTACTTC.

The rearrangement joins TRBV7-9 to TRBJ2-7; D is possibly TRBD1 (5 bases). This CDR3 region has 13 residues. With 3 bases removed from V and 2 bases from J, the gap between germline ends came to 8 bases. CDR1 SEHNR and CDR2 FQNEAQ come from the germline V gene (reference sequence). The CDR3, as DNA: TGTGCCAGCAGCTTCGCAGGGACCTACGAGCAGTACTTC. It is translated as CASSFAGTYEQYF.

V and J are TRBV7-9 and TRBJ1-4; no definite D call. Trimming cost V 3 bases and J 0 bases, with 5 bases left between them. Per germline, CDR1 SEHNR and CDR2 FQNEAQ (reference sequence). The CDR3 has 14 residues. The CDR3, as DNA: TGTGCCAGCAGCTTGGGCACAACTAATGAAAAACTGTTTTTT. Its protein product is CASSLGTTNEKLFF. The full variable domain, with the rest looked up from reference TRBV7-9 and TRBJ1-4, is DTGVSQNPRHKITKRGQNVTFRCDPISEHNRLYWYRQTLGQGPEFLTYFQNEAQLEKSRLLSDRFSAERPKGSFSTLEIQRTEQGDSAMYLCASSLGTTNEKLFFGSGTQLSVL.

The chain uses TRBV23-1 and TRBJ1-1; D is perhaps TRBD1 (5 bases). TRBV23-1 is an ORF; its function is uncertain. The CDR3 runs to 16 residues. V was clipped by 0 bases and J by 10 bases, with 21 bases between them. Written as DNA, the CDR3 is TGCGCCAGCAGTCAATCGCTAAGGGGCTCGCCAACGGGAGCTTTCTTT. Its protein product is CASSQSLRGSPTGAFF.

The chain combines TRBV7-2 with TRBJ1-4; D remains unclear. V was pared by 1 base and J by 0 bases, with 9 bases between. Germline CDR1 SGHTA, CDR2 FQGNSA. The CDR3 covers 16 residues. This CDR3 reads CASSLGGTATNEKLFF. In DNA form, the CDR3 reads TGTGCCAGCAGCTTAGGCGGAACTGCAACTAATGAAAAACTGTTTTTT.

With regard to this clone: A read error may account for a junction end that differs from germline. The V call is TRBV5-6, the J call TRBJ2-7; 8 nucleotides line up with TRBD1. This CDR3 has 19 residues. Germline V CDR1 and CDR2: SGHDT, YYEEEE. The CDR3 DNA is TGTGCCAGCAGCTTGAAATGGACAGGGTATTCCCCTAGCTCCGACGAGCAGTACTTC. Translating gives CASSLKWTGYSPSSDEQYF.